Listed below are T cell receptor beta chains from one sample, sequenced in a study of human T cells and chemical hapten exposure. TCRdb re-derived calls from the RACE reads in MiXCR, one entry per CDR3 protein. Of about 300,000 distinct CDR3 sequences in the sample, 4.5% to 7% were seen once. Sample: whole blood, taken in connection with sensitization to the hapten diphenylcyclopropenone (DPC). Receptors originate from a woman aged 18-35 years with alopecia areata. Some clones in this sample may be carry-over from other donors' samples. Each CDR3 is given with its conserved first and last residue. The order of the fields is D gene, J gene, V gene, clone size, CDR3 DNA, CDR3 protein. A D gene is named only where the DNA matches it firmly. Size tells how often a clone was seen (once, few, many) or the class of an expanded clone, and some rows leave it out.

d_gene: .; j_gene: TRBJ2-3; v_gene: TRBV28; abundance: many; CDR3nt: TGTGCCAGCAGACCGACCACAGATACGCAGTATTTT; CDR3aa: CASRPTTDTQYF
d_gene: .; j_gene: TRBJ1-5; v_gene: TRBV12-3/TRBV12-4; abundance: .; CDR3nt: TGTGCCAGCAGCGCCCGCGGTGCTGGAGGCAATCAGCCCCAGCATTTT; CDR3aa: CASSARGAGGNQPQHF
d_gene: .; j_gene: TRBJ1-6; v_gene: TRBV12-3/TRBV12-4; abundance: few; CDR3nt: TGTGCCAGCAGTTTATCCGGGGGCTATAATTCACCCCTCCACTTT; CDR3aa: CASSLSGGYNSPLHF
d_gene: .; j_gene: TRBJ2-5; v_gene: TRBV13; abundance: many; CDR3nt: TGTGCCAGCAGCCTGGGAGCTCAAGAGACCCAGTACTTC; CDR3aa: CASSLGAQETQYF
d_gene: .; j_gene: TRBJ1-4; v_gene: TRBV5-4; abundance: .; CDR3nt: TGTGCCAGCAGCCTACGGGACACCACTAATGAAAAACTGTTTTTT; CDR3aa: CASSLRDTTNEKLFF
d_gene: .; j_gene: TRBJ1-5; v_gene: TRBV20-1; abundance: .; CDR3nt: TGCAGTGCAAACAGTTACAATCAGCCCCAGCATTTT; CDR3aa: CSANSYNQPQHF
d_gene: .; j_gene: TRBJ1-6; v_gene: TRBV7-3; abundance: many; CDR3nt: TGTGCCAGCAGCTTAATTTCGGGGAACAATTCACCCCTCCACTTT; CDR3aa: CASSLISGNNSPLHF
d_gene: TRBD1; j_gene: TRBJ2-1; v_gene: TRBV29-1; abundance: few; CDR3nt: TGCAGCGTTACCGGGACAGTTACCTTAAGCTCCTACAATGAGCAGTTCTTC; CDR3aa: CSVTGTVTLSSYNEQFF
d_gene: TRBD2; j_gene: TRBJ2-2; v_gene: TRBV3-1; abundance: many; CDR3nt: TGTGCCAGCAGCCCCGGCGGGGGGGCGACCGGGGAGCTGTTTTTT; CDR3aa: CASSPGGGATGELFF
d_gene: .; j_gene: TRBJ2-3; v_gene: TRBV5-1; abundance: many; CDR3nt: TGCGCCAGCAGCTTGGAGGTCCGGGGGAGCACAGATACGCAGTATTTT; CDR3aa: CASSLEVRGSTDTQYF
d_gene: .; j_gene: TRBJ2-7; v_gene: TRBV4-2; abundance: many; CDR3nt: TGTGCCAGCAGCCAAGATCGAAACCCTTCCGAGCAGTACTTC; CDR3aa: CASSQDRNPSEQYF
d_gene: .; j_gene: TRBJ2-3; v_gene: TRBV7-9; abundance: many; CDR3nt: TGTGCCAGCAGCAACACAGATACGCAGTATTTT; CDR3aa: CASSNTDTQYF
d_gene: .; j_gene: TRBJ1-5; v_gene: TRBV4-3; abundance: many; CDR3nt: TGCGCCAGCAGCCAAGTTTCAGGGTCCAATCAGCCCCAGCATTTT; CDR3aa: CASSQVSGSNQPQHF
d_gene: .; j_gene: TRBJ2-3; v_gene: TRBV7-4; abundance: many; CDR3nt: TGTGCCAGCAGCCCCCGGATTATGGCCTCTAGCACAGATACGCAGTATTTT; CDR3aa: CASSPRIMASSTDTQYF
d_gene: TRBD1; j_gene: TRBJ2-3; v_gene: TRBV5-1; abundance: .; CDR3nt: TGCGCCAGTACCATGGGACAGGGTCAAGATACGCAGTATTTT; CDR3aa: CASTMGQGQDTQYF
d_gene: TRBD1; j_gene: TRBJ1-1; v_gene: TRBV20-1; abundance: .; CDR3nt: TGCAGTGCCAGGACAGGGGCAAACACTGAAGCTTTCTTT; CDR3aa: CSARTGANTEAFF
d_gene: .; j_gene: TRBJ2-1; v_gene: TRBV6-1; abundance: medium-sized; CDR3nt: TGTGCCAGCAGTGAACAATCCGTAGGGCACGGTGAGCAGTTCTTC; CDR3aa: CASSEQSVGHGEQFF
d_gene: .; j_gene: TRBJ2-7; v_gene: TRBV27; abundance: many; CDR3nt: TGTGCCAGCAGTTTTACAGGTATCCCGGAGCAGTACTTC; CDR3aa: CASSFTGIPEQYF
d_gene: .; j_gene: TRBJ1-5; v_gene: TRBV29-1; abundance: many; CDR3nt: TGCAGCGTTGAAGAATGGTCTCAGGGCTCTCAAGATTGGACCCAGCATTTT; CDR3aa: CSVEEWSQGSQDWTQHF
d_gene: TRBD1; j_gene: TRBJ1-2; v_gene: TRBV4-2; abundance: few; CDR3nt: TGTGCCAGCAGCCAAGATTCGGACAGGGGTTGGGGTGGCTACACCTTC; CDR3aa: CASSQDSDRGWGGYTF
d_gene: .; j_gene: TRBJ1-5; v_gene: TRBV18; abundance: many; CDR3nt: TGTGCCAGCTCTTGGGGCAGGGATCAGCCCCAGCATTTT; CDR3aa: CASSWGRDQPQHF
d_gene: .; j_gene: TRBJ1-3; v_gene: TRBV6-5; abundance: few; CDR3nt: TGTGCCAGCAGCCGCGGAGATTCTGGAAACACCATATATTTT; CDR3aa: CASSRGDSGNTIYF
d_gene: .; j_gene: TRBJ1-1; v_gene: TRBV7-3; abundance: many; CDR3nt: TGTGCCAGCAGCTTTAGCGGGGCAGGGACTGAAGCTTTCTTT; CDR3aa: CASSFSGAGTEAFF
d_gene: .; j_gene: TRBJ2-1; v_gene: TRBV5-4; abundance: few; CDR3nt: TGTGCCAGCAGCTTGGACGGGGTTACCTACAATGAGCAGTTCTTC; CDR3aa: CASSLDGVTYNEQFF
d_gene: TRBD1; j_gene: TRBJ1-5; v_gene: TRBV20-1; abundance: many; CDR3nt: TGCAGTGCTAGAGCGGTGGCAGGGGGCCCCAATCAGCCCCAGCATTTT; CDR3aa: CSARAVAGGPNQPQHF
d_gene: .; j_gene: TRBJ2-7; v_gene: TRBV9; abundance: .; CDR3nt: TGTGCCAGCAGCGTAGGGCCACTAAGCAACTCCTACGAGCAGTACTTC; CDR3aa: CASSVGPLSNSYEQYF
d_gene: .; j_gene: TRBJ2-5; v_gene: TRBV12-3/TRBV12-4; abundance: few; CDR3nt: TGTGCCAGCAGTTTATGGGGGGCAGGGGAGACCCAGTACTTC; CDR3aa: CASSLWGAGETQYF
d_gene: TRBD1; j_gene: TRBJ2-7; v_gene: TRBV28; abundance: few; CDR3nt: TGTGCCAGCAGCTTCGGACAGGGGGTTAGCTACGAGCAGTACTTC; CDR3aa: CASSFGQGVSYEQYF
d_gene: .; j_gene: TRBJ2-7; v_gene: TRBV10-3; abundance: .; CDR3nt: TGTGCCATCAGGGCAGACACCTCCTACGAGCAGTACTTC; CDR3aa: CAIRADTSYEQYF
d_gene: TRBD1; j_gene: TRBJ1-1; v_gene: TRBV6-2/TRBV6-3; abundance: few; CDR3nt: TGTGCCAGCAGTTACTCGAGACAGGGAAGAGGGAACACTGAAGCTTTCTTT; CDR3aa: CASSYSRQGRGNTEAFF
d_gene: .; j_gene: TRBJ1-2; v_gene: TRBV3-1; abundance: many; CDR3nt: TGTGCCAGCAGCCAAGAAACCGGGGCTCGAGGCTACACCTTC; CDR3aa: CASSQETGARGYTF
d_gene: .; j_gene: TRBJ2-3; v_gene: TRBV2; abundance: few; CDR3nt: TGTGCCAGCAGTGGCCAGATTAGCACAGATACGCAGTATTTT; CDR3aa: CASSGQISTDTQYF
d_gene: .; j_gene: TRBJ1-1; v_gene: TRBV28; abundance: many; CDR3nt: TGTGCCAGCAGTAACATGGACACCCCGAACACTGAAGCTTTCTTT; CDR3aa: CASSNMDTPNTEAFF